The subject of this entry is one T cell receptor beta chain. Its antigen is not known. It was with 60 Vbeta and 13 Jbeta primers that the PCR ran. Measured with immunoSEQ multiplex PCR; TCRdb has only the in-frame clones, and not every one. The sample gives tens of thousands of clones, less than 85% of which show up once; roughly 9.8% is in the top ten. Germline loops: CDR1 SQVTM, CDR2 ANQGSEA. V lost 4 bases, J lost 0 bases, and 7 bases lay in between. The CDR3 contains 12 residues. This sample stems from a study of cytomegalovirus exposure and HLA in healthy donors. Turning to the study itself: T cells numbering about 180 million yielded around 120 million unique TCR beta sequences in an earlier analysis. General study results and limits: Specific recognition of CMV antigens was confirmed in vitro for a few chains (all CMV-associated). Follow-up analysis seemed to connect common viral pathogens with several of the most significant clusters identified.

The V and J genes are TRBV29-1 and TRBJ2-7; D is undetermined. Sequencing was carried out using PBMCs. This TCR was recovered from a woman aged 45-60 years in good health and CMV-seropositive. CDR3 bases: TGCAGCGTTGGCGAGCTCTCCTACGAGCAGTACTTC. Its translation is CSVGELSYEQYF.